The present entry profiles one T cell receptor (beta chain) with its context. The data stem from a study of blood T cell repertoires in COVID-19. TCRdb's table, derived via immunoSEQ multiplex PCR, lists solely in-frame clones and lacks some. The sample carries fewer than 120,000 clones, less than 85% recorded once. Germline CDR1 and CDR2: LNHDA and SQIVND (reference sequence). The CDR3 consists of 15 residues. The ends were cut back, 3 bases at V and 7 bases at J, with 13 bases in the middle. The V call is TRBV19, the J call TRBJ1-6; D is unclear. This clonotype originated in an elderly woman with acute or convalescent COVID-19. Sequencing was performed on peripheral blood. The CDR3, as DNA: TGTGCCAGTAGTATCTCTGGGCAGGCGAATTCACCCCTCCACTTT. Its protein product is CASSISGQANSPLHF.